This T cell receptor beta chain was observed in a study of vaccination effects on CD4 cells after COVID-19. The germline V and J ends were trimmed by 7 bases and 5 bases, with 21 bases remaining between them. CDR3 size: 15 residues. Per the germline V gene, CDR1 is SGDLS and CDR2 is YYNGEE. Concerning this clone itself: Its specificity is unknown.

The method was immunoSEQ multiplex PCR; TCRdb's version includes in-frame clones alone and lacks a portion of them. The sample has about 63,000 clones, about 80% seen once. Before any sequencing was done, the ViraFEST assay used viral peptide pools to expand antigen-specific CD4+ T cells. Culture proceeded for about ten days, and CD4+ T cells were then isolated. Prior SARS-CoV-2 infection was absent in the vaccine recipients, as shown by negative nucleocapsid antibodies. The chain links TRBV9 to TRBJ1-1; tentative D call: TRBD1 (6 bases). The source of this sequence is a human donor who received a COVID-19 vaccine. Material: CD4+ T cells from PBMCs cultured with HCoV-OC43 spike peptides, obtained before COVID-19 vaccination. Regarding subset: HCoV-OC43 spike overlapping peptide pool stimulation. CDR3 residues: CASVPLGQGMTEAFF. The CDR3 bases are TGTGCCAGCGTCCCCCTCGGGCAGGGGATGACTGAAGCTTTCTTT.